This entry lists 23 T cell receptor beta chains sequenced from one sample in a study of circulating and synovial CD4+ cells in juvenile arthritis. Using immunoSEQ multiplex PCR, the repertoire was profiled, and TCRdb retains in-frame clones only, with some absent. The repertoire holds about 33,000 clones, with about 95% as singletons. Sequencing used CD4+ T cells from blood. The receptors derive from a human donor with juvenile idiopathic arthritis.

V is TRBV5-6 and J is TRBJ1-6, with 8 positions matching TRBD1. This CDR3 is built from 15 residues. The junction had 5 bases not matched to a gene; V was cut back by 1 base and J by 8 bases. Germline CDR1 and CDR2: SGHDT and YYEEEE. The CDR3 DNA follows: TGTGCCAGCAGCTTGTACGACAGGGGCGATTCACCCCTCCACTTT. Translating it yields CASSLYDRGDSPLHF. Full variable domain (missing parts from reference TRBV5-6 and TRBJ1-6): DAGVTQSPTHLIKTRGQQVTLRCSPKSGHDTVSWYQQALGQGPQFIFQYYEEEERQRGNFPDRFSGHQFPNYSSELNVNALLLGDSALYLCASSLYDRGDSPLHFGNGTRLTVT.

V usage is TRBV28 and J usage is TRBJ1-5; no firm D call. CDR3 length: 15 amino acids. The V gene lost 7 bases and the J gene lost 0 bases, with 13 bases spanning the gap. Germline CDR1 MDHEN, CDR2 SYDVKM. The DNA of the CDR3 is TGTGCCAGCAACCTCCCGGGGAGTAGCAATCAGCCCCAGCATTTT. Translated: CASNLPGSSNQPQHF.

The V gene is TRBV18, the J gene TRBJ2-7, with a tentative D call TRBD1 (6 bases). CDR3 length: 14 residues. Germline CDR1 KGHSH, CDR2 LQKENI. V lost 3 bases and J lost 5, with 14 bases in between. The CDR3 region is CASSPLTGFHEQYF. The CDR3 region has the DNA TGTGCCAGCTCACCGCTGACAGGTTTTCACGAGCAGTACTTC.

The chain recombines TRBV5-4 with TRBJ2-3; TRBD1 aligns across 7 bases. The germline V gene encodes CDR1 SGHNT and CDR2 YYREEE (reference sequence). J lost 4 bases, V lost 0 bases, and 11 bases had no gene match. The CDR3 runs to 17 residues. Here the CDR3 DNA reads TGTGCCAGCAGCTTGGAATCCGGGTCGACAGGGCCAGATACGCAGTATTTT. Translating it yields CASSLESGSTGPDTQYF. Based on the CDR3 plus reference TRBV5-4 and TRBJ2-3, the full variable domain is ETGVTQSPTHLIKTRGQQVTLRCSSQSGHNTVSWYQQALGQGPQFIFQYYREEENGRGNFPPRFSGLQFPNYSSELNVNALELDDSALYLCASSLESGSTGPDTQYFGPGTRLTVL.

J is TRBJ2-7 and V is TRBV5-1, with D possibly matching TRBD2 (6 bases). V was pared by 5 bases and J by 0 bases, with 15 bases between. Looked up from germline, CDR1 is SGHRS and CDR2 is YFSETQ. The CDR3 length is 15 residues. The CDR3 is CASRVHPGDSYEQYF. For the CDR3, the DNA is TGCGCCAGCAGGGTTCACCCGGGGGACTCCTACGAGCAGTACTTC.

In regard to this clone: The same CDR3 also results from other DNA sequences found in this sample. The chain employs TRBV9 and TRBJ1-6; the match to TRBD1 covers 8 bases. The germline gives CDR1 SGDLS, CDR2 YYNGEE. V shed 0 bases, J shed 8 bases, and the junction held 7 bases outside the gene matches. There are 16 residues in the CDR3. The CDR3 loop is CASSVGTGTGDSPLHF. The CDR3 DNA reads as TGTGCCAGCAGCGTAGGGACCGGGACAGGTGATTCACCCCTCCACTTT. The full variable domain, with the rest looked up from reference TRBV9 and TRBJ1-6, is DSGVTQTPKHLITATGQRVTLRCSPRSGDLSVYWYQQSLDQGLQFLIQYYNGEERAKGNILERFSAQQFPDLHSELNLSSLELGDSALYFCASSVGTGTGDSPLHFGNGTRLTVT.

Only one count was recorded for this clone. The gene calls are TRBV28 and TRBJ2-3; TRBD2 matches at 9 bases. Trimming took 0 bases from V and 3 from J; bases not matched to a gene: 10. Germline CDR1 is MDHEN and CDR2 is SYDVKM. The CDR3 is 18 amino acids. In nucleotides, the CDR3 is TGTGCCAGCAGTTTATGGGGCCGGGCGGGGGGGCCGACAGATACGCAGTATTTT. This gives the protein CASSLWGRAGGPTDTQYF.

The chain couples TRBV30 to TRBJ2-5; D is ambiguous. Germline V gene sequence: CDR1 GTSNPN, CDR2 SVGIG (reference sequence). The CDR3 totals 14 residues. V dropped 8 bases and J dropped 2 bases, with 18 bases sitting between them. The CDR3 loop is CAGSTVDDQETQYF. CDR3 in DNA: TGTGCCGGAAGTACAGTAGACGATCAAGAGACCCAGTACTTC.

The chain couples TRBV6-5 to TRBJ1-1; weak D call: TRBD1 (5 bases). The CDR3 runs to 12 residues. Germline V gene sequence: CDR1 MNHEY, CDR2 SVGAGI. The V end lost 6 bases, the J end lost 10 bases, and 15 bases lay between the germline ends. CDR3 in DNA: TGTGCCAGCAGGCGGGACCCAGAGGGAGCTTTCTTT. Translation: CASRRDPEGAFF.

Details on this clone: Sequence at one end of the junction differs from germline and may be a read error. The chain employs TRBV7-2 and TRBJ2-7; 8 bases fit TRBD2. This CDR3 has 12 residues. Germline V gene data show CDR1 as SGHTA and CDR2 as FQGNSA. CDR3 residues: CASSLGGGRFFF. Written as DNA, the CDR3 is TGTGCCAGCAGCTTAGGAGGCGGGAGGTTTTTCTTC.

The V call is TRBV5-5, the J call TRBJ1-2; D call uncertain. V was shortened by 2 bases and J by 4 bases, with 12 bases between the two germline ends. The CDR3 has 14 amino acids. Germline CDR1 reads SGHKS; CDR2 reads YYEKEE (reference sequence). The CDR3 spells CASSLTSGFYGYTF. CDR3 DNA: TGTGCCAGCAGCTTAACTTCAGGATTCTATGGCTACACCTTC.

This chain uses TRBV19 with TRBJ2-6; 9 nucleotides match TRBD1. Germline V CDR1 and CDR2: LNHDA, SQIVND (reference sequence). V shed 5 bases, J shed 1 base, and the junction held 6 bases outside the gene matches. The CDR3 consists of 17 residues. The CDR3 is CASSGGQGWSGANVLTF. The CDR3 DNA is TGTGCCAGTAGTGGGGGACAGGGTTGGTCTGGGGCCAACGTCCTGACTTTC.

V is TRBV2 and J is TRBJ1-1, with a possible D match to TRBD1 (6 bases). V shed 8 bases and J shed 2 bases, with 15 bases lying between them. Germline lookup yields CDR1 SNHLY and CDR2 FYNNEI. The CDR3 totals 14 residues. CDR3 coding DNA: TGTGCCAGCCACGGGGGGCAGGGCAACACTGAAGCTTTCTTT. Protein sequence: CASHGGQGNTEAFF.

The CDR3 sequence: CASSRTGTGDGELFF. CDR3 sequence (DNA): TGCGCCAGCAGCCGAACCGGGACAGGGGACGGGGAGCTGTTTTTT. The J gene is TRBJ2-2, the V gene TRBV4-1; 10 bases align to TRBD1. Trimming removed 4 bases from V and 7 bases from J; junction bases left unmatched: 6. The CDR3 extends over 15 amino acids. The germline CDR1 and CDR2 sequences are MGHRA and YSYEKL.

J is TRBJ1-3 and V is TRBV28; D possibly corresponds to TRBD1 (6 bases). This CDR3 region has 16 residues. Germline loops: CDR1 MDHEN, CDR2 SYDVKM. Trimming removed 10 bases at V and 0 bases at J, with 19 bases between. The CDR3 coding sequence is TGTGCCACCCAAAAGGGGGTTCTCGGCTCTGGAAACACCATATATTTT. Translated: CATQKGVLGSGNTIYF.

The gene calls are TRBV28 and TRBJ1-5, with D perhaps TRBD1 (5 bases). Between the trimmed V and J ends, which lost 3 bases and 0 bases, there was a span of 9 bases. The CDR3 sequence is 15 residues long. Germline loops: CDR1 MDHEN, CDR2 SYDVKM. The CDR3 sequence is CASSLGGGSNQPQHF. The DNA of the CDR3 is TGTGCCAGCAGTTTGGGGGGGGGTAGCAATCAGCCCCAGCATTTT.

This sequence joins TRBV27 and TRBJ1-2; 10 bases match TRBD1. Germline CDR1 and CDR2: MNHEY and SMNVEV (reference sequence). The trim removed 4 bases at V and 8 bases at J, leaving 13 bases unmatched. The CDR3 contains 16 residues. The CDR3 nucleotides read TGTGCCAGCAGTTCTCCTTCCGGGACAGGGGCGAGGGGCTACACCTTC. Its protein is CASSSPSGTGARGYTF.

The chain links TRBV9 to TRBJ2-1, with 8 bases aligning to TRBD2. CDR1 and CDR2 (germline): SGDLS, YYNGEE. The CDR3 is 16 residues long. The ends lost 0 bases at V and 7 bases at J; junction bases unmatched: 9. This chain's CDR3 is CASSVGAGLGLNEQFF. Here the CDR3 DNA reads TGTGCCAGCAGCGTAGGAGCGGGACTAGGTTTGAATGAGCAGTTCTTC.

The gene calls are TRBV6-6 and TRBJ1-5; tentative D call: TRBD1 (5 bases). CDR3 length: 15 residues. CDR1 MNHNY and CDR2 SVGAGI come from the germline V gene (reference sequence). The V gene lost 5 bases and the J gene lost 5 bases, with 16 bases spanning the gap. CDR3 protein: CASSPPAGGDQPQHF. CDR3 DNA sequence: TGTGCCAGCAGTCCCCCGGCGGGGGGGGATCAGCCCCAGCATTTT.

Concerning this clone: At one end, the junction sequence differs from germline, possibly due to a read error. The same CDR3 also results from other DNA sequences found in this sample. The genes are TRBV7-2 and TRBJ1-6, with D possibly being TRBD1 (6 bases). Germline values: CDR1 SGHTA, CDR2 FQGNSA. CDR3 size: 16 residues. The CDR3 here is CASSSRQDSYNSPLHF. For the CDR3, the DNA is TGTGCCAGCAGCTCTCGACAGGACAGCTATAATTCCCCCCTCCACTTT.

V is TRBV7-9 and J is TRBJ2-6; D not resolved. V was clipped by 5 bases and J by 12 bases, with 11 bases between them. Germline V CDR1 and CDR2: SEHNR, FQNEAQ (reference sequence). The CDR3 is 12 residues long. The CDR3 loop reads CASSPDSSVLTF. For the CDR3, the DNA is TGTGCCAGCAGCCCCGACTCAAGCGTCCTGACTTTC.

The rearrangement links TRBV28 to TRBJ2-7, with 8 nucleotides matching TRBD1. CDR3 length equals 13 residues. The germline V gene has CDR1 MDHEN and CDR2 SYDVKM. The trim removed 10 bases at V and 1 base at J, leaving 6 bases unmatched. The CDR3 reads CATRGTGSYEQYF. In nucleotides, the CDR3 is TGTGCCACCAGGGGGACAGGATCCTACGAGCAGTACTTC.

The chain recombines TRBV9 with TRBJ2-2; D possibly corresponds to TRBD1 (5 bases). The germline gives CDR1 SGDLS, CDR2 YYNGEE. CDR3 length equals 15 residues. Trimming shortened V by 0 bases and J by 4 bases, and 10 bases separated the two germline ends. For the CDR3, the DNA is TGTGCCAGCAGCGTAGCTGGGCAGGGCACCGGGGAGCTGTTTTTT. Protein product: CASSVAGQGTGELFF.